The clone carrying this T cell receptor beta chain was seen only once. Trimming stripped 5 bases from V and 3 bases from J, with 10 bases between. CDR3 length equals 13 residues. Germline lookup yields CDR1 LNHDA and CDR2 SQIVND (reference sequence). The entry originates in a study of OX40 agonist ivuxolimab in advanced cancers. Across the study: Three patients, one with hepatocellular carcinoma and two with cutaneous melanoma, achieved partial responses.

Clones were read by immunoSEQ multiplex PCR, and TCRdb kept only the in-frame ones, dropping some. Of about 58,000 clones in the sample, around nine tenths were seen once. The sequence was obtained from an adult with an advanced solid tumor such as melanoma, head and neck, liver or kidney cancer. The material sequenced was CD4+ or CD8+ T cells sorted from blood, taken in a trial of the OX40 agonist ivuxolimab. The chain joins TRBV19 to TRBJ2-5; tentative D call: TRBD1 (6 bases). The CDR3 sequence is CASSAYREETQYF. As DNA, the CDR3 is TGTGCCAGTAGTGCATACAGGGAAGAGACCCAGTACTTC.